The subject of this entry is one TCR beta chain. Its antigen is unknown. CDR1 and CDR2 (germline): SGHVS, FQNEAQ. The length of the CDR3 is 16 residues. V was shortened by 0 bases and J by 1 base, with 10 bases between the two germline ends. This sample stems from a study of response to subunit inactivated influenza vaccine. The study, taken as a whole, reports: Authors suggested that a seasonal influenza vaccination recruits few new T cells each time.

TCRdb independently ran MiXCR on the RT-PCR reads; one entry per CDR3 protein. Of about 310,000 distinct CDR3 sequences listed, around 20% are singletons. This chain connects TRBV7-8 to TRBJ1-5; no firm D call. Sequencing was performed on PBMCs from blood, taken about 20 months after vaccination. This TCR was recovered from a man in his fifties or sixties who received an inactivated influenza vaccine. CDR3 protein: CASSLAHGRSNQPQHF. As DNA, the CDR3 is TGTGCCAGCAGCTTAGCGCACGGCAGGAGCAATCAGCCCCAGCATTTT.